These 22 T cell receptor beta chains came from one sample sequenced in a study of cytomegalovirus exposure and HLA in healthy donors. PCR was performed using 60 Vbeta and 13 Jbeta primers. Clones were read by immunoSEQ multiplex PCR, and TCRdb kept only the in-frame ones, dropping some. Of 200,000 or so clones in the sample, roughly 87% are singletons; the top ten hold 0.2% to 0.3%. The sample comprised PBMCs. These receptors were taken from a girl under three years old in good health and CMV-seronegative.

The CDR3 reads CASSVGLTGTGGHEQYF. In DNA, the CDR3 is TGTGCCAGCAGCGTAGGCCTTACCGGGACAGGGGGCCACGAGCAGTACTTC. The gene calls are TRBV9 and TRBJ2-7; TRBD1 matches 12 bases. This CDR3 spans 17 amino acids. From germline, CDR1 is SGDLS and CDR2 YYNGEE. The junction had 9 bases not matched to a gene; V was cut back by 0 bases and J by 5 bases.

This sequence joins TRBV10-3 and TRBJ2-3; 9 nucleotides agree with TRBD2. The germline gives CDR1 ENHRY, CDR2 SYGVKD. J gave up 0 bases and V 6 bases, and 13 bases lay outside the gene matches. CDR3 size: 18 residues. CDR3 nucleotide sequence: TGTGCCATCAGCCCCCCACCTCGACTAGCGGCTAGCACAGATACGCAGTATTTT. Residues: CAISPPPRLAASTDTQYF.

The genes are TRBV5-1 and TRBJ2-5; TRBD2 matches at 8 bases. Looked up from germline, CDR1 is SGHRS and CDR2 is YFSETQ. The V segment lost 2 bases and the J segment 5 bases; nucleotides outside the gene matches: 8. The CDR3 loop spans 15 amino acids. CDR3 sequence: CASSFLAGRFETQYF. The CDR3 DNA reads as TGCGCCAGCAGCTTTTTAGCGGGAAGGTTTGAGACCCAGTACTTC. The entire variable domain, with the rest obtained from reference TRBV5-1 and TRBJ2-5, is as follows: KAGVTQTPRYLIKTRGQQVTLSCSPISGHRSVSWYQQTPGQGLQFLFEYFSETQRNKGNFPGRFSGRQFSNSRSEMNVSTLELGDSALYLCASSFLAGRFETQYFGPGTRLLVL.

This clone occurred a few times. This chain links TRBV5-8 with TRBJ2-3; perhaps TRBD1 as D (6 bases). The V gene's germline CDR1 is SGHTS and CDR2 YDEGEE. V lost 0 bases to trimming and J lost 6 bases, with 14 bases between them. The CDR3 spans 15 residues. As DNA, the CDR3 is TGTGCCAGCAGCTTGGGACAGGCCCCACAGGATACGCAGTATTTT. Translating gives CASSLGQAPQDTQYF. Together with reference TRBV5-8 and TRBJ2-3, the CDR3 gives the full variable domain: EAGVTQSPTHLIKTRGQQATLRCSPISGHTSVYWYQQALGLGLQFLLWYDEGEERNRGNFPPRFSGRQFPNYSSELNVNALELEDSALYLCASSLGQAPQDTQYFGPGTRLTVL.

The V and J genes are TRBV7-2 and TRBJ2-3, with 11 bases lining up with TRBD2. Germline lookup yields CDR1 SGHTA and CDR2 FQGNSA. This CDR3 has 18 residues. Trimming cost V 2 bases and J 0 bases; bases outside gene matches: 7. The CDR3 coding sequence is TGTGCCAGCAGCTTAAGGCTAGCGGGGGGAACTAGCACAGATACGCAGTATTTT. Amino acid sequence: CASSLRLAGGTSTDTQYF.

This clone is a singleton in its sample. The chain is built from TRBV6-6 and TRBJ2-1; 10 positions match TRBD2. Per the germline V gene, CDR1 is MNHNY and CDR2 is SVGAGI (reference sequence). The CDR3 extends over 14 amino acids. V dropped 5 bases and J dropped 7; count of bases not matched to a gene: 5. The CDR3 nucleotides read TGTGCCAGCAGTAGCGGGGGGGCAGAAAATGAGCAGTTCTTC. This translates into CASSSGGAENEQFF.

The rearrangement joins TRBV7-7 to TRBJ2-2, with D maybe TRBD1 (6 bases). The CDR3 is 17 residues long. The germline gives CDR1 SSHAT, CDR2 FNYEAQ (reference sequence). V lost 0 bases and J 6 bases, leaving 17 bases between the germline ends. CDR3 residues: CASSLAIAPGVAGELFF. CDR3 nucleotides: TGTGCCAGCAGCTTAGCAATAGCTCCAGGGGTTGCCGGGGAGCTGTTTTTT.

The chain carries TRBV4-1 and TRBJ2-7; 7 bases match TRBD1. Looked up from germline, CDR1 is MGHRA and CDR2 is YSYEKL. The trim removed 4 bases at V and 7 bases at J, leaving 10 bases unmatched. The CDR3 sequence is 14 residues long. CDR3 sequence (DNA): TGCGCCAGCAGCCGTGATAAGGGGGCTTGGGAGCAGTACTTC. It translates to CASSRDKGAWEQYF.

CDR3 coding DNA: TGCGCCAGCAGTGATCTCCGGGAGTTCCGCACAGATACGCAGTATTTT. This encodes CASSDLREFRTDTQYF. The V gene is TRBV10-1, the J gene TRBJ2-3; maybe TRBD2 (6 bases). The germline V gene has CDR1 WNHNN and CDR2 SYGVQD (reference sequence). CDR3 size: 16 residues. Trimming took 3 bases from V and 1 from J, leaving 14 bases between them.

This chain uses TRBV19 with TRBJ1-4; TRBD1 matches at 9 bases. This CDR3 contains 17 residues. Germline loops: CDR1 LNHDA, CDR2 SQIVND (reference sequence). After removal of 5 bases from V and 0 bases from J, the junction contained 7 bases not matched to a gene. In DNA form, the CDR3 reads TGTGCCAGTAGTGTTAAGGGACAGGGTCCAACTAATGAAAAACTGTTTTTT. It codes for CASSVKGQGPTNEKLFF.

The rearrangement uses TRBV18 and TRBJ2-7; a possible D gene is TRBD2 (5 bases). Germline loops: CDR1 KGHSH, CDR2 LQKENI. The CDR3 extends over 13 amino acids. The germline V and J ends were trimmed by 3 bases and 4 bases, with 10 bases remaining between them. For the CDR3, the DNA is TGTGCCAGCTCACCCCAGAGAGGGTACGAGCAGTACTTC. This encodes CASSPQRGYEQYF. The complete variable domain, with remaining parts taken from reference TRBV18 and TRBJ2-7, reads NAGVMQNPRHLVRRRGQEARLRCSPMKGHSHVYWYRQLPEEGLKFMVYLQKENIIDESGMPKERFSAEFPKEGPSILRIQQVVRGDSAAYFCASSPQRGYEQYFGPGTRLTVT.

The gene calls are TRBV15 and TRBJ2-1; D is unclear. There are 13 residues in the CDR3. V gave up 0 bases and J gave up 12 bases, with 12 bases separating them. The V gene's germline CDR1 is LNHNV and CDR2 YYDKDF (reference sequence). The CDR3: CATSREELERQFF. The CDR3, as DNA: TGTGCCACCAGCAGAGAAGAATTAGAAAGGCAGTTCTTC.

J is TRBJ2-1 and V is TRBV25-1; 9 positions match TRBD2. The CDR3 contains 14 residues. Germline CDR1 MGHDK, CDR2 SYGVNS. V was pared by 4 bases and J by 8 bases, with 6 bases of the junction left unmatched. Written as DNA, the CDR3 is TGTGCCAGCAGTGTGGCTAGCGGGATCGATGAGCAGTTCTTC. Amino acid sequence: CASSVASGIDEQFF.

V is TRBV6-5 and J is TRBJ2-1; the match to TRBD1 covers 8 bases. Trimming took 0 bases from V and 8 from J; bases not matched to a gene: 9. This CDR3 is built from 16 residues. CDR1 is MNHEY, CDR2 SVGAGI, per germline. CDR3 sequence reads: CASSYSGRGPTHEQFF. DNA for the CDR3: TGTGCCAGCAGTTACTCTGGCAGGGGGCCCACCCATGAGCAGTTCTTC.

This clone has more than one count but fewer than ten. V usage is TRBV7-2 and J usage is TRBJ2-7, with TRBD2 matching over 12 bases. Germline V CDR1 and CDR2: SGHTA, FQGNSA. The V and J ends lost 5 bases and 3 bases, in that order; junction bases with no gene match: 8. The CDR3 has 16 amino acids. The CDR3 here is CASSPQPGLAGYEQYF. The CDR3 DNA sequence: TGTGCCAGCAGCCCGCAACCGGGACTAGCGGGCTACGAGCAGTACTTC.

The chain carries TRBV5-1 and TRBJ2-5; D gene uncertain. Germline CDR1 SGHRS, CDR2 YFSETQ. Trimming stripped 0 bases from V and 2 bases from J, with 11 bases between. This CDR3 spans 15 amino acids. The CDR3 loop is CASSLGANLQETQYF. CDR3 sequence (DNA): TGCGCCAGCAGCTTGGGGGCGAACCTACAAGAGACCCAGTACTTC. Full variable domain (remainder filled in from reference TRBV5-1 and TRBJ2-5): KAGVTQTPRYLIKTRGQQVTLSCSPISGHRSVSWYQQTPGQGLQFLFEYFSETQRNKGNFPGRFSGRQFSNSRSEMNVSTLELGDSALYLCASSLGANLQETQYFGPGTRLLVL.

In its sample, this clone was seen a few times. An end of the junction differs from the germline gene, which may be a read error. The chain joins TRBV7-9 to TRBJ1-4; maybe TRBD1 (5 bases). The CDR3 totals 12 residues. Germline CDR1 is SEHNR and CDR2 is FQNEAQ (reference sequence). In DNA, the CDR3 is TGTTCCAGCAGCTTAGCGGGGGGAAAACTGTTTTTT. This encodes CSSSLAGGKLFF.

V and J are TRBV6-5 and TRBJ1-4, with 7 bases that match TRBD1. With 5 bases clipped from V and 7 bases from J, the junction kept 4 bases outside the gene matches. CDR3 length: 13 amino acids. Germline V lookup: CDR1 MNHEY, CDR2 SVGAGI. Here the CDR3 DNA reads TGTGCCAGCAGTAGCAGGGGGGTTGAAAAACTGTTTTTT. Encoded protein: CASSSRGVEKLFF.

The DNA of the CDR3 is TGTGCCTGGAGTGTGACTAGCCTGTATACGCAGTATTTT. Its protein is CAWSVTSLYTQYF. This chain links TRBV30 with TRBJ2-3; TRBD2 agrees at 7 bases. Looked up from germline, CDR1 is GTSNPN and CDR2 is SVGIG (reference sequence). The CDR3 runs to 13 residues. With 0 bases clipped from V and 7 bases from J, the junction kept 4 bases outside the gene matches.

In DNA, the CDR3 is TGTGCCAGCAGGTCTCCGGACATTAACTATGGCTACACCTTC. Amino acid sequence: CASRSPDINYGYTF. The gene calls are TRBV6-1 and TRBJ1-2, with D tentatively TRBD1 (5 bases). The CDR3 totals 14 residues. V lost 6 bases, J lost 1 base, and 12 bases lay in between. Germline values: CDR1 MNHNS, CDR2 SASEGT.

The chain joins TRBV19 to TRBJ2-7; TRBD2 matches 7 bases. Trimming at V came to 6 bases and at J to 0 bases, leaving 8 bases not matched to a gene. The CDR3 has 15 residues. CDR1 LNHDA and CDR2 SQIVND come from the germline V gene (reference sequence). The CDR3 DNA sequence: TGTGCCAGTAGACCCCCGGGGGGAGGCTCCTACGAGCAGTACTTC. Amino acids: CASRPPGGGSYEQYF.

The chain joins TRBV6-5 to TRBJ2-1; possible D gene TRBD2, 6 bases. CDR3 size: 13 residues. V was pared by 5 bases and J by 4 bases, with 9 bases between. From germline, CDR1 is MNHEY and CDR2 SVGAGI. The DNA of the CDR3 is TGTGCCAGCAGTCGGGAGATGTACAATGAGCAGTTCTTC. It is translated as CASSREMYNEQFF.